The 30 T cell receptor beta chains reported below all come from one sample, sequenced in a study of neurological immune-mediated disorders. The sample's time point: longitudinal time-point 2. MiXCR, run by TCRdb on the 5' RACE reads, gives a single entry per CDR3 protein. The sample consists of 55,000 to 65,000 distinct CDR3 sequences, roughly 9.7% of them appearing once. Sequences were obtained from PBMCs. These receptors were taken from a man aged 25-45 years in good health.

This clonotype was detected only a few times. The V and J genes are TRBV20-1 and TRBJ1-1; the match to TRBD1 covers 7 bases. Germline V gives CDR1 DFQATT, CDR2 SNEGSKA (reference sequence). After removal of 3 bases from V and 0 bases from J, the junction contained 13 bases not matched to a gene. This CDR3 spans 17 amino acids. The CDR3 sequence is CSASSGLVGGMNTEAFF. CDR3 DNA sequence: TGCAGTGCTAGTTCCGGACTGGTAGGGGGCATGAACACTGAAGCTTTCTTT.

This clonotype was observed many times. The rearrangement joins TRBV21-1 to TRBJ2-7; the D call of TRBD1 is as the table states it, not checked on the DNA. TRBV21-1 is recorded as a pseudogene. This CDR3 has 18 amino acids. CDR3 sequence: CASSVPRGDRATSYEQYF. Here the CDR3 DNA reads TGTGCCAGCAGCGTACCACGGGGAGACAGGGCGACCTCCTACGAGCAGTACTTC.

This clonotype was detected ten times or more. The V and J genes are TRBV20-1 and TRBJ2-5; D gene unclear. Germline CDR1 is DFQATT and CDR2 is SNEGSKA (reference sequence). The length of the CDR3 is 15 residues. The V and J ends lost 0 bases and 4 bases respectively, with 15 bases between them. The CDR3 nucleotides read TGCAGTGCTAGAGATCGATTTGGTACATCAGAGACCCAGTACTTC. The encoded protein is CSARDRFGTSETQYF.

Of note for this clonotype: Germline and junction disagree at one end, which may indicate a read error. J is TRBJ2-3 and V is TRBV20-1; possibly TRBD1 for D (5 bases). This CDR3 has 14 residues. The germline V gene has CDR1 DFQATT and CDR2 SNEGSKA (reference sequence). In DNA, the CDR3 is TGCAGTGCTAGAGATGGCCTTTACACAGGTACGCAGTATTTT. Translated: CSARDGLYTGTQYF.

This clonotype appeared many times. This chain connects TRBV3-1 to TRBJ1-4, with D unclear. Germline V gene data show CDR1 as LGHDT and CDR2 as YNNKEL (reference sequence). V was clipped by 3 bases and J by 4 bases, with 18 bases between them. The CDR3 is 17 residues long. The CDR3 loop is CASSHPRITGSNEKLFF. Here the CDR3 DNA reads TGTGCCAGCAGCCATCCACGGATTACCGGGAGTAATGAAAAACTGTTTTTT.

Note on this clonotype: One junction end does not reproduce the germline sequence, and a read error may be involved. Here the CDR3 DNA reads TGTGCCAACAGCCAAGGGGGACTAGCGGGAGGCTCCTACAATGAGCAGTTCTTC. Its protein is CANSQGGLAGGSYNEQFF. The chain carries TRBV4-1 and TRBJ2-1, with 15 bases that match TRBD2. Germline lookup yields CDR1 MGHRA and CDR2 YSYEKL. The CDR3 length is 18 residues.

On this clonotype: A much bigger clone sits one base away, suggesting this may be a read error. The chain couples TRBV12-3 or TRBV12-4 to TRBJ2-1, with 10 bases fitting TRBD2. V shed 5 bases and J 6 bases; nucleotides not matched to a gene: 10. The CDR3 runs 16 residues. For the CDR3, the DNA is TGTGCCAGCAGTACACCCGAGCGGGAGGGCCCCAATGAGCAGTTCTTC. It encodes CASSTPEREGPNEQFF.

This clonotype was seen many times. V and J are TRBV12-3 or TRBV12-4 and TRBJ1-5; the D gene is possibly TRBD1 (5 bases). The length of the CDR3 is 13 residues. V was cut by 5 bases and J by 4 bases, with 9 bases left in between. The DNA of the CDR3 is TGTGCCAGCAGTGGGGGGAATAATCAGCCCCAGCATTTT. This encodes CASSGGNNQPQHF.

This clonotype was observed many times. The gene calls are TRBV5-1 and TRBJ2-3, with TRBD2 matching over 11 bases. The ends lost 6 bases at V and 2 bases at J; junction bases unmatched: 2. CDR3 size: 14 residues. Germline V gene lookup returns CDR1 SGHRS and CDR2 YFSETQ. CDR3 DNA: TGCGCCAGCACACTAGCGGGAGACACAGATACGCAGTATTTT. It yields the protein CASTLAGDTDTQYF.

This clonotype was seen repeatedly, ten times or more. The chain is built from TRBV5-1 and TRBJ2-7; 8 positions agree with TRBD2. Losses at the gene ends were 3 bases for V and 7 bases for J; bases not matched to a gene: 9. There are 14 residues in the CDR3. Germline V gives CDR1 SGHRS, CDR2 YFSETQ. CDR3 sequence reads: CASSSGLDTREQYF. The CDR3 nucleotides are TGCGCCAGCAGCTCGGGACTAGACACTCGGGAGCAGTACTTC.

This chain joins TRBV11-2 and TRBJ2-3; D is uncertain. Trimming pared 5 bases from V and 0 bases from J, leaving 15 bases between. The CDR3 runs to 16 residues. From germline, CDR1 is SGHAT and CDR2 FQNNGV. Here the CDR3 reads CASSGSWRSSTDTQYF. The CDR3 nucleotides are TGTGCCAGCAGCGGCTCCTGGCGGAGTAGCACAGATACGCAGTATTTT.

This clonotype appeared many times. The gene calls are TRBV29-1 and TRBJ2-2; 8 nucleotides match TRBD2. Losses at the gene ends were 7 bases for V and 0 bases for J; bases not matched to a gene: 7. The CDR3 extends over 15 amino acids. Per the germline V gene, CDR1 is SQVTM and CDR2 is ANQGSEA. CDR3 residues: CSAVLAVANTGELFF. The CDR3, as DNA: TGCAGCGCCGTACTAGCGGTCGCGAACACCGGGGAGCTGTTTTTT.

The sample holds many counts of this clonotype. The chain carries TRBV21-1 and TRBJ2-3; whether TRBD2, the table's D call, matches the DNA was not checked. TRBV21-1 is described as a pseudogene. This CDR3 region has 17 residues. The CDR3 loop reads CASSMTGTSASTDTQYF. The CDR3 region has the DNA TGTGCCAGCAGCATGACCGGGACTAGCGCAAGCACAGATACGCAGTATTTT.

This clonotype has at least ten counts. The chain links TRBV3-1 to TRBJ1-6; a possible D gene is TRBD1 (6 bases). CDR3 length: 16 residues. Germline lookup yields CDR1 LGHDT and CDR2 YNNKEL (reference sequence). Between the trimmed V and J ends, which lost 0 bases and 7 bases, there was a span of 13 bases. Written as DNA, the CDR3 is TGTGCCAGCAGCCAAGAGAGGGGGATACCAAATTCACCCCTCCACTTT. Translation gives CASSQERGIPNSPLHF.

This clonotype was found many times. The CDR3 coding sequence is TGTGCCACCAGCAGGGACAGGGGAGGAGAGACCCAGTACTTC. As protein: CATSRDRGGETQYF. The chain carries TRBV15 and TRBJ2-5; 9 bases fit TRBD1. CDR3 length: 14 amino acids. Germline trimming cut 3 bases from V and 4 bases from J; bases unmatched to any gene: 3. Germline V gene lookup returns CDR1 LNHNV and CDR2 YYDKDF (reference sequence).

This clonotype was seen many times. The gene calls are TRBV27 and TRBJ1-4; 7 positions agree with TRBD1. Germline V gene lookup returns CDR1 MNHEY and CDR2 SMNVEV (reference sequence). The CDR3 has 15 amino acids. Trimming removed 6 bases from V and 6 bases from J; junction bases left unmatched: 10. CDR3 in amino acids: CASRKKTGRDEKLFF. CDR3 coding DNA: TGTGCCAGCAGGAAAAAGACAGGGAGGGATGAAAAACTGTTTTTT.

J is TRBJ1-3 and V is TRBV20-1; 9 bases fit TRBD1. The CDR3 has 15 amino acids. CDR1 and CDR2 (germline): DFQATT, SNEGSKA (reference sequence). With 4 bases clipped from V and 4 bases from J, the junction kept 8 bases outside the gene matches. The CDR3 DNA is TGCAGTGCTAAGCTACAGGGGGCGCCCGGAAACACCATATATTTT. This gives the protein CSAKLQGAPGNTIYF.

This clonotype was seen repeatedly, ten times or more. This chain connects TRBV7-3 to TRBJ2-3; D uncertain. V gave up 1 base and J gave up 5 bases, with 7 bases separating them. Germline assignment: CDR1 SGHTA and CDR2 FQGTGA. This CDR3 contains 13 residues. The CDR3 DNA follows: TGTGCCAGCAGCTTAATTGAGAGAGATACGCAGTATTTT. Translated: CASSLIERDTQYF.

The sample holds many counts of this clonotype. The chain links TRBV20-1 to TRBJ2-7, with D perhaps matching TRBD1 (6 bases). The CDR3 has 12 amino acids. Trimming took off 0 bases at V and 9 bases at J, with 12 bases between the two ends. CDR1 and CDR2 (germline): DFQATT, SNEGSKA (reference sequence). CDR3 amino acids: CSARENQGTQYF. CDR3 bases: TGCAGTGCTAGAGAAAATCAGGGGACGCAGTACTTC.

Notes on this clonotype: With a much larger clone just one base away, this may be a read error. This chain uses TRBV20-1 with TRBJ1-5; D unresolved. Germline loops: CDR1 DFQATT, CDR2 SNEGSKA (reference sequence). This CDR3 comprises 13 residues. The V gene lost 5 bases and the J gene lost 8 bases, with 16 bases spanning the gap. The CDR3 is CSAGRELNKPQHF. Written as DNA, the CDR3 is TGCAGTGCTGGACGGGAATTAAATAAGCCCCAGCATTTT.

The sample holds many counts of this clonotype. J is TRBJ2-1 and V is TRBV9, with TRBD2 identical over 12 bases. V trimming: 1 base; J trimming: 0 bases; junction bases outside the gene matches: 5. In germline, CDR1 is SGDLS, CDR2 YYNGEE. CDR3 size: 18 residues. CDR3: CASSVWTSGASSYNEQFF. The CDR3 nucleotides read TGTGCCAGCAGCGTATGGACTAGCGGGGCGTCCTCCTACAATGAGCAGTTCTTC. The full variable domain, with the rest looked up from reference TRBV9 and TRBJ2-1, is DSGVTQTPKHLITATGQRVTLRCSPRSGDLSVYWYQQSLDQGLQFLIQYYNGEERAKGNILERFSAQQFPDLHSELNLSSLELGDSALYFCASSVWTSGASSYNEQFFGPGTRLTVL.

In this sample, this clonotype turned up many times. V is TRBV5-1 and J is TRBJ2-7; TRBD1 is a possible D gene (5 bases). Germline V CDR1 and CDR2: SGHRS, YFSETQ. Between the trimmed V and J ends, which lost 0 bases and 5 bases, there was a span of 9 bases. CDR3 length: 13 residues. CDR3 nucleotide sequence: TGCGCCAGCAGCTTGGCAGGGTTAAACGAGCAGTACTTC. The encoded protein is CASSLAGLNEQYF.

This clonotype was detected many times. The rearrangement joins TRBV20-1 to TRBJ1-1; D unresolved. The CDR3 covers 16 residues. V was shortened by 6 bases and J by 0 bases, with 20 bases between the two germline ends. Per germline, CDR1 DFQATT and CDR2 SNEGSKA (reference sequence). CDR3 amino acids: CSAHTSEARMNTEAFF. The DNA of the CDR3 is TGCAGTGCCCATACCTCGGAGGCACGAATGAACACTGAAGCTTTCTTT.

This clonotype was seen repeatedly, ten times or more. V gene TRBV5-5 combines with J gene TRBJ2-7, with TRBD1 matching 7 bases. V shed 4 bases and J 2 bases; nucleotides not matched to a gene: 6. CDR3 size: 14 residues. Germline V gene data show CDR1 as SGHKS and CDR2 as YYEKEE (reference sequence). DNA for the CDR3: TGTGCCAGCAGCCATCCGGGACAGACCTACGAGCAGTACTTC. Protein product: CASSHPGQTYEQYF.

This clonotype was detected many times. This rearrangement joins TRBV9 to TRBJ2-3; TRBD2 is a possible D gene (5 bases). The CDR3 has 15 residues. The germline V gene has CDR1 SGDLS and CDR2 YYNGEE. Trimming left V 3 bases short and J 4 bases short, with 15 bases between. CDR3 region: CASSDHGLGADTQYF. The DNA for the CDR3 is TGTGCCAGCAGCGACCATGGACTGGGCGCAGATACGCAGTATTTT.

This rearrangement joins TRBV6-5 to TRBJ2-5; maybe TRBD1 (6 bases). Trimming left V 6 bases short and J 5 bases short, with 10 bases between. The CDR3 consists of 12 residues. The V gene's germline CDR1 is MNHEY and CDR2 SVGAGI. CDR3 coding DNA: TGTGCCAGCAGAAATCAGGGGGAGACCCAGTACTTC. Amino acids: CASRNQGETQYF.

This clonotype has ten or more counts. This chain links TRBV7-9 with TRBJ2-1; 7 bases fit TRBD2. The trim removed 5 bases at V and 4 bases at J, leaving 17 bases unmatched. The CDR3 consists of 18 residues. The germline V gene has CDR1 SEHNR and CDR2 FQNEAQ (reference sequence). CDR3 sequence reads: CASSPPMAGAPRYNEQFF. The DNA for the CDR3 is TGTGCCAGCAGCCCCCCGATGGCGGGAGCCCCGCGGTACAATGAGCAGTTCTTC.

This clonotype was recorded at least ten times. The chain has TRBV5-1 and TRBJ2-5; TRBD2 matches at 12 bases. Germline V gene data show CDR1 as SGHRS and CDR2 as YFSETQ. After removal of 4 bases from V and 4 bases from J, the junction contained 5 bases not matched to a gene. There are 15 residues in the CDR3. This CDR3 is CASSPPTSGRETQYF. The DNA of the CDR3 is TGCGCCAGCAGCCCCCCGACTAGCGGGAGAGAGACCCAGTACTTC.

This clonotype was recorded many times. The chain couples TRBV24-1 to TRBJ1-5; D gene ambiguous. V shed 2 bases and J shed 4 bases, with 11 bases lying between them. Germline V gene data show CDR1 as KGHDR and CDR2 as SFDVKD. The CDR3 is 15 residues long. The chain's CDR3 is CATSDSGPLNQPQHF. CDR3 bases: TGTGCCACCAGTGATTCCGGACCGCTGAATCAGCCCCAGCATTTT.

About this clonotype itself: The junction departs from the called germline gene at one end, perhaps through a read error. This chain links TRBV7-2 with TRBJ1-5, with D unresolved. This CDR3 contains 12 residues. Germline V CDR1 and CDR2: SGHTA, FQGNSA. CDR3 coding DNA: TGTGCCAGCAGCCTCATAGGGCAGTCCCAGCACTTT. This sequence encodes CASSLIGQSQHF.